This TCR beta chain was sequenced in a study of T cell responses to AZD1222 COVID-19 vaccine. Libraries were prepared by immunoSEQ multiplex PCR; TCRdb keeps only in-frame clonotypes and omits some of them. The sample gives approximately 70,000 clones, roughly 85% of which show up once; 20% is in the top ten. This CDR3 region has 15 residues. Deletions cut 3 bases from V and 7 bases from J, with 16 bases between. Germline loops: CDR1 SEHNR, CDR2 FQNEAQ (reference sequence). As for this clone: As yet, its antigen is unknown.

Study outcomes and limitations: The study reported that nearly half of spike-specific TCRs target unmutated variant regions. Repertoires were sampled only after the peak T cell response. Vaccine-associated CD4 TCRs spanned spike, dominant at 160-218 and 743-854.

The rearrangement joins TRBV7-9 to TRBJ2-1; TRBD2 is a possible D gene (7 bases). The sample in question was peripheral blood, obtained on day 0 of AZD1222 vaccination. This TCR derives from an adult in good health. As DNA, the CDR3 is TGTGCCAGCAGCTTCCCGGGGGCGGGGGAGAATGAGCAGTTCTTC. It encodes CASSFPGAGENEQFF.